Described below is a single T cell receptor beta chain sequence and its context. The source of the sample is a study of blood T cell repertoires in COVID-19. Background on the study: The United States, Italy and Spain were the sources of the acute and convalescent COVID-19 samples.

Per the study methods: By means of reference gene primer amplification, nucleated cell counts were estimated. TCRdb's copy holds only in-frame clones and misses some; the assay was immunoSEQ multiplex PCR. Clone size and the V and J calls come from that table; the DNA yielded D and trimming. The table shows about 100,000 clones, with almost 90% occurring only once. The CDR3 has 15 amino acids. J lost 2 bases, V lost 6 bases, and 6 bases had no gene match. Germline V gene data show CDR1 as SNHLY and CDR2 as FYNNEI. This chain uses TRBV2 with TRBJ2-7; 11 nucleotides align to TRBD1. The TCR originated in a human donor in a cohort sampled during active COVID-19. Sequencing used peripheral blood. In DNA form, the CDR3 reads TGTGCCAGCAGACACGGGACAGGGGGAGCCTACGAGCAGTACTTC. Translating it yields CASRHGTGGAYEQYF.